A single sample is the source of the 27 T cell receptor beta chains below, sequenced in a study of Ad26.COV2.S vaccination and SARS-CoV-2 variants (TCRdb year 2021). Library generation was performed with the immunoSEQ multiplex PCR assay. This is the immuneACCESS table as TCRdb keeps it, with only in-frame sequences that have V and J called. A part of the clones is gone; compared with another copy, unresolved V genes explain less than half, and the rest is unexplained. The sample table holds over 450,000 clones, of which roughly nine tenths were seen once. The ten largest clones represent around 1.6% of the sample. Explained via the paper, the treatment or condition label denotes: about 20 received Ad26.COV2.S at low or high dose, single or two shots; 5 received placebo; per-sample allocation not given. For vaccine and placebo recipients, repertoires were sequenced using samples collected on day 63 after the first injection.

The sequenced sample was peripheral blood, obtained in a trial of Ad26.COV2.S vaccine versus placebo. These receptor sequences come from a person between 18 and 59 years old who received the Ad26.COV2.S COVID-19 vaccine or a placebo.

Here the CDR3 DNA reads TGTGCCAGCATCAAGACCGGGACAGTGCAACAGTACTTC. Encoded protein: CASIKTGTVQQYF. The chain combines TRBV28 with TRBJ2-4, with TRBD1 identical over 7 bases. Germline CDR1 reads MDHEN; CDR2 reads SYDVKM. The CDR3 loop spans 13 amino acids. V trimming: 7 bases; J trimming: 13 bases; junction bases outside the gene matches: 13. Using reference TRBV28 and TRBJ2-4 for the parts outside the CDR3, the full variable domain is DVKVTQSSRYLVKRTGEKVFLECVQDMDHENMFWYRQDPGLGLRLIYFSYDVKMKEKGDIPEGYSVSREKKERFSLILESASTNQTSMYLCASIKTGTVQQYFGAGTRLSVL.

This sequence joins TRBV6-5 and TRBJ2-1; D assignment may be TRBD1 or TRBD2 (6 bases each). Germline V gene sequence: CDR1 MNHEY, CDR2 SVGAGI. The CDR3 length is 16 residues. Trimming shortened V by 1 base and J by 6 bases, and 16 bases separated the two germline ends. CDR3: CASSYLTGGKSNEQFF. CDR3 bases: TGTGCCAGCAGTTACTTGACAGGCGGGAAGAGCAATGAGCAGTTCTTC.

DNA for the CDR3: TGTGCCAGTAGTAACAGGGGCACACGTATCCGTTCACCCCTCCACTTT. This sequence encodes CASSNRGTRIRSPLHF. The rearrangement links TRBV19 to TRBJ1-6; 7 nucleotides align to TRBD1. Germline CDR1 is LNHDA and CDR2 is SQIVND (reference sequence). CDR3 length equals 16 residues. V dropped 4 bases and J dropped 9; count of bases not matched to a gene: 12.

The genes are TRBV12-3 or TRBV12-4 and TRBJ2-1; D is unclear. The CDR3 sequence is 11 residues long. Trimming removed 3 bases from V and 10 bases from J, with 7 bases in between. This CDR3 is CASSFGYEQFF. DNA for the CDR3: TGTGCCAGCAGTTTTGGCTACGAGCAGTTCTTC.

The rearrangement joins TRBV15 to TRBJ2-1; D is uncertain. CDR1 and CDR2 from the germline V gene are LNHNV and YYDKDF (reference sequence). This CDR3 has 17 amino acids. The V end was cut by 0 bases, the J end by 3 bases, with 15 bases between. CDR3 loop: CATSREALHTVYNEQFF. CDR3 coding DNA: TGTGCCACCAGCAGAGAGGCACTCCACACGGTCTACAATGAGCAGTTCTTC.

This clone is a singleton in its sample. V usage is TRBV2 and J usage is TRBJ1-2; the match to TRBD1 covers 9 bases. CDR1 SNHLY and CDR2 FYNNEI come from the germline V gene. J gave up 2 bases and V 6 bases, and 1 base lay outside the gene matches. The CDR3 loop spans 13 amino acids. Here the CDR3 DNA reads TGTGCCAGCAGAGGGACAGGGAACTATGGCTACACCTTC. Protein sequence: CASRGTGNYGYTF.

The chain links TRBV18 to TRBJ1-1; 8 bases agree with TRBD1. Looked up from germline, CDR1 is KGHSH and CDR2 is LQKENI. V shed 5 bases, J shed 1 base, and the junction held 6 bases outside the gene matches. The CDR3 has 15 residues. DNA of the CDR3: TGTGCCAGCTCATCCGGACAGGGTACGAACACTGAAGCTTTCTTT. Amino acids: CASSSGQGTNTEAFF.

On this clone itself: Other nucleotide sequences in the sample specify the same CDR3. The V and J genes are TRBV18 and TRBJ1-1, with 9 bases aligning to TRBD1. CDR1 and CDR2 from the germline V gene are KGHSH and LQKENI. The V segment lost 3 bases and the J segment 4 bases; nucleotides outside the gene matches: 3. CDR3 length equals 14 residues. CDR3 residues: CASSPTGGGTEAFF. The DNA for the CDR3 is TGTGCCAGCTCACCGACAGGGGGTGGCACTGAAGCTTTCTTT.

This clone occurred once. The rearrangement links TRBV5-1 to TRBJ2-2, with 9 bases that match TRBD1. With V trimmed by 2 bases and J by 2 bases, 4 bases remained unmatched. This CDR3 has 16 residues. Germline CDR1 SGHRS, CDR2 YFSETQ. The CDR3 protein is CASSFSTGGNTGELFF. Here the CDR3 DNA reads TGCGCCAGCAGCTTCTCGACAGGGGGTAACACCGGGGAGCTGTTTTTT.

This chain joins TRBV14 and TRBJ1-1; D remains ambiguous. CDR1 is SGHDN, CDR2 FVKESK, per germline. Between the trimmed V and J ends, which lost 2 bases and 1 base, there was a span of 8 bases. The length of the CDR3 is 14 residues. CDR3 residues: CASSQMSSNTEAFF. The CDR3 DNA follows: TGTGCCAGCAGCCAAATGTCCTCGAACACTGAAGCTTTCTTT.

This clone came up once. The genes are TRBV29-1 and TRBJ1-5, with a weak D call TRBD1 (5 bases). Between the trimmed V and J ends, which lost 1 base and 4 bases, there was a span of 8 bases. This CDR3 has 13 residues. CDR1 and CDR2 from the germline V gene are SQVTM and ANQGSEA. CDR3 sequence: CSVEAGPNQPQHF. Here the CDR3 DNA reads TGCAGCGTTGAAGCGGGACCAAATCAGCCCCAGCATTTT.

V is TRBV15 and J is TRBJ2-6; D is unclear. The CDR3 is made up of 15 amino acids. Per germline, CDR1 LNHNV and CDR2 YYDKDF (reference sequence). V was trimmed by 1 base and J by 4 bases, leaving 8 bases between them. CDR3 amino acids: CATSRVLGGANVLTF. Here the CDR3 DNA reads TGTGCCACCAGCAGAGTACTGGGGGGGGCCAACGTCCTGACTTTC.

The chain recombines TRBV30 with TRBJ1-5; D uncertain. CDR1 GTSNPN and CDR2 SVGIG come from the germline V gene (reference sequence). The CDR3 is 13 residues long. The germline V and J ends were trimmed by 2 bases and 8 bases, with 13 bases remaining between them. Here the CDR3 reads CAWSRSDPEPQHF. DNA for the CDR3: TGTGCCTGGAGTAGGTCGGACCCGGAGCCCCAGCATTTT.

The CDR3 nucleotides read TGTGCCAGCAGTCCCCCCGGGCGGAACACTGAAGCTTTCTTT. This sequence encodes CASSPPGRNTEAFF. V and J are TRBV6-5 and TRBJ1-1; D remains unclear. This CDR3 is built from 14 residues. CDR1 is MNHEY and CDR2 is SVGAGI in the germline V gene. V lost 5 bases and J 1 base, leaving 11 bases between the germline ends.

This chain connects TRBV3-1 (or the pseudogene TRBV3-2) to TRBJ2-7; TRBD2 matches 9 bases. J lost 3 bases, V lost 4 bases, and 7 bases had no gene match. Looked up from germline, CDR1 is LGHDT and CDR2 is YNNKEL (reference sequence). The CDR3 extends over 15 amino acids. The CDR3 loop reads CASSRVAGADYEQYF. In DNA form, the CDR3 reads TGTGCCAGCAGCCGGGTAGCGGGAGCCGACTACGAGCAGTACTTC.

This sequence joins TRBV28 and TRBJ1-4; tentative D call: TRBD1 (5 bases). The CDR3 totals 13 residues. Germline CDR1 and CDR2: MDHEN and SYDVKM. V was shortened by 6 bases and J by 5 bases, with 10 bases between the two germline ends. CDR3 sequence: CASRQGLNEKLFF. DNA of the CDR3: TGTGCCAGCAGGCAGGGACTAAATGAAAAACTGTTTTTT.

Only one count was recorded for this clone. This chain uses TRBV7-8 with TRBJ2-1, with TRBD1 identical over 12 bases. J gave up 9 bases and V 1 base, and 4 bases lay outside the gene matches. This CDR3 region has 15 residues. CDR1 is SGHVS, CDR2 FQNEAQ, per germline. The CDR3 bases are TGTGCCAGCAGCTTAGGCGGGACAGGGGGCTTTGAGCAGTTCTTC. As protein: CASSLGGTGGFEQFF. The whole variable domain, remainder taken from reference TRBV7-8 and TRBJ2-1, is GAGVSQSPRYKVAKRGQDVALRCDPISGHVSLFWYQQALGQGPEFLTYFQNEAQLDKSGLPSDRFFAERPEGSVSTLKIQRTQQEDSAVYLCASSLGGTGGFEQFFGPGTRLTVL.

This sequence joins TRBV5-4 and TRBJ1-2; unclear D gene. The CDR3 loop spans 14 amino acids. V shed 6 bases and J shed 5 bases, with 17 bases lying between them. The germline gives CDR1 SGHNT, CDR2 YYREEE (reference sequence). CDR3 amino acids: CASNSVESSYGYTF. The DNA of the CDR3 is TGTGCCAGCAACTCCGTGGAGTCGTCATATGGCTACACCTTC.

The chain has TRBV6-5 and TRBJ1-1; D may be TRBD1 (6 bases). CDR3 length equals 15 residues. The V gene's germline CDR1 is MNHEY and CDR2 SVGAGI. The V end lost 0 bases, the J end lost 1 base, and 9 bases lay between the germline ends. The CDR3 reads CASSYSQGRNTEAFF. As DNA, the CDR3 is TGTGCCAGCAGTTACTCGCAGGGGAGGAACACTGAAGCTTTCTTT.

The chain has TRBV2 and TRBJ1-6, with TRBD1 identical over 9 bases. Germline V gene data show CDR1 as SNHLY and CDR2 as FYNNEI. The CDR3 covers 13 residues. V shed 6 bases, J shed 11 bases, and the junction held 5 bases outside the gene matches. In DNA form, the CDR3 reads TGTGCCAGCAGCCGGGACAGGGTTGCACCCCTCCACTTT. It translates to CASSRDRVAPLHF.

The chain combines TRBV9 with TRBJ1-1; TRBD1 agrees at 7 bases. With 4 bases clipped from V and 0 bases from J, the junction kept 9 bases outside the gene matches. The CDR3 totals 16 residues. In germline, CDR1 is SGDLS, CDR2 YYNGEE. In nucleotides, the CDR3 is TGTGCCAGCAGCTTTACTGGGACAGATATGAACACTGAAGCTTTCTTT. Encoded protein: CASSFTGTDMNTEAFF.

This clone was seen a single time. The chain is built from TRBV27 and TRBJ1-6; D is uncertain. CDR1 and CDR2 (germline): MNHEY, SMNVEV (reference sequence). Trimming stripped 0 bases from V and 8 bases from J, with 11 bases between. The CDR3 spans 15 residues. The CDR3 DNA is TGTGCCAGCAGTTTATCCGGGATCTTGGATTCACCCCTCCACTTT. Protein sequence: CASSLSGILDSPLHF.

This chain links TRBV19 with TRBJ2-1, with TRBD2 identical over 11 bases. This CDR3 has 16 residues. Germline CDR1 and CDR2: LNHDA and SQIVND (reference sequence). J was trimmed by 4 bases and V by 4 bases; bases with no gene match: 6. The CDR3 region is CASSTKLAGGYNEQFF. Here the CDR3 DNA reads TGTGCCAGTAGTACGAAGCTAGCGGGGGGTTACAATGAGCAGTTCTTC.

J is TRBJ2-1 and V is TRBV5-1; D perhaps matches TRBD1 (5 bases). The germline V and J ends were trimmed by 0 bases and 8 bases, with 21 bases remaining between them. The CDR3 sequence is 17 residues long. Germline CDR1 is SGHRS and CDR2 is YFSETQ. This CDR3 reads CASSLGIGHWGEDEQFF. CDR3 DNA: TGCGCCAGCAGCTTGGGGATAGGACACTGGGGTGAGGATGAGCAGTTCTTC.

This chain links TRBV9 with TRBJ2-1, with D perhaps assigned TRBD1 or TRBD2 (5 bases each). The V end lost 0 bases, the J end lost 0 bases, and 10 bases lay between the germline ends. Germline V gene sequence: CDR1 SGDLS, CDR2 YYNGEE. This CDR3 comprises 16 residues. CDR3 DNA sequence: TGTGCCAGCAGCGTAGAAGGTGGGGGCTCCTACAATGAGCAGTTCTTC. Translation gives CASSVEGGGSYNEQFF.

V is TRBV19 and J is TRBJ2-7; 16 nucleotides line up with TRBD2. The germline CDR1 and CDR2 sequences are LNHDA and SQIVND (reference sequence). The V and J ends lost 5 bases and 1 base, in that order; junction bases with no gene match: 5. The CDR3 extends over 17 amino acids. For the CDR3, the DNA is TGTGCCAGTAGTTCCCTGGGACTAGCGGGAGGGTCCTACGAGCAGTACTTC. Protein sequence: CASSSLGLAGGSYEQYF.

This sequence joins TRBV19 and TRBJ1-3; no definite D call. Trimming stripped 4 bases from V and 4 bases from J, with 11 bases between. This CDR3 contains 14 residues. The germline CDR1 and CDR2 sequences are LNHDA and SQIVND (reference sequence). CDR3 nucleotide sequence: TGTGCCAGTAGTACCCGCCAGAGGGGAAACACCATATATTTT. Its translation: CASSTRQRGNTIYF.